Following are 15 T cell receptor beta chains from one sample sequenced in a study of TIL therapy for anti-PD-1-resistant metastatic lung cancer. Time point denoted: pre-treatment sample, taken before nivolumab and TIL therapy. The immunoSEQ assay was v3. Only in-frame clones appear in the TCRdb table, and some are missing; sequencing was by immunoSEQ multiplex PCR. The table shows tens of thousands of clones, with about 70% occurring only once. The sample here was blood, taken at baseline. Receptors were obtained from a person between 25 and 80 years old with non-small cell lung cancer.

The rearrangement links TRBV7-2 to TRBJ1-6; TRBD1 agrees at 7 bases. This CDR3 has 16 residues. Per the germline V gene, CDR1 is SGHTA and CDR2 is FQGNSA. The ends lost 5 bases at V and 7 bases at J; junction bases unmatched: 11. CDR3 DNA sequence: TGTGCCAGCAGCCAAGAGGGGGCGCTGGTAAATTCACCCCTCCACTTT. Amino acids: CASSQEGALVNSPLHF.

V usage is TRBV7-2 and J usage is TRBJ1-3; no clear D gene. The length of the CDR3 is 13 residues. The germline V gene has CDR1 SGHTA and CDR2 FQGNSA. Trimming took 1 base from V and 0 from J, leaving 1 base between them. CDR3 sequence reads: CASSLGSGNTIYF. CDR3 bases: TGTGCCAGCAGCTTAGGCTCTGGAAACACCATATATTTT.

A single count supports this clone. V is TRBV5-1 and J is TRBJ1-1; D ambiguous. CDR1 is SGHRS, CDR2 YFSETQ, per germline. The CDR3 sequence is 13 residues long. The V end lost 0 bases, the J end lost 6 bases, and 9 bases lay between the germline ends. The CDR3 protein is CASSLGFYSEAFF. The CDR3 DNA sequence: TGCGCCAGCAGCTTGGGGTTCTACTCTGAAGCTTTCTTT.

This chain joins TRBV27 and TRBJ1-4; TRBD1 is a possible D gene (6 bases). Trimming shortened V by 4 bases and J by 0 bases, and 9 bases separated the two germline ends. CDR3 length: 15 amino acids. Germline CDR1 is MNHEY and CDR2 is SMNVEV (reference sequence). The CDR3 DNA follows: TGTGCCAGCAGTTATGGGGGCACAACTAATGAAAAACTGTTTTTT. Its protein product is CASSYGGTTNEKLFF. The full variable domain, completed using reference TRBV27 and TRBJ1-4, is EAQVTQNPRYLITVTGKKLTVTCSQNMNHEYMSWYRQDPGLGLRQIYYSMNVEVTDKGDVPEGYKVSRKEKRNFPLILESPSPNQTSLYFCASSYGGTTNEKLFFGSGTQLSVL.

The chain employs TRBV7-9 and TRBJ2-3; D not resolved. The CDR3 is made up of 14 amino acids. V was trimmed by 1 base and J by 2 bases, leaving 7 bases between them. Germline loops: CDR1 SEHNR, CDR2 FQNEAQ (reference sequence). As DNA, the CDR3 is TGTGCCAGCAGCTTAGGATACTCCACAGATACGCAGTATTTT. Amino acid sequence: CASSLGYSTDTQYF.

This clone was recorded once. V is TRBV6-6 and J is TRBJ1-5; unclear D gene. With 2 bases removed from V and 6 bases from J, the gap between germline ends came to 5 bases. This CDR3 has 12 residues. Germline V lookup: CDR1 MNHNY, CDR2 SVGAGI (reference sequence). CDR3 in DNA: TGTGCCAGCAGTTACGGCGTTCAGCCCCAGCATTTT. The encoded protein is CASSYGVQPQHF.

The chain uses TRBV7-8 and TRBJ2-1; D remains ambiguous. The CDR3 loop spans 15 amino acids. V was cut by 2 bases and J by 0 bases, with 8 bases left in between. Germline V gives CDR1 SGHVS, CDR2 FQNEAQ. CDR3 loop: CASSLRYSSYNEQFF. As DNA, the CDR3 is TGTGCCAGCAGCTTAAGGTACAGCTCCTACAATGAGCAGTTCTTC.

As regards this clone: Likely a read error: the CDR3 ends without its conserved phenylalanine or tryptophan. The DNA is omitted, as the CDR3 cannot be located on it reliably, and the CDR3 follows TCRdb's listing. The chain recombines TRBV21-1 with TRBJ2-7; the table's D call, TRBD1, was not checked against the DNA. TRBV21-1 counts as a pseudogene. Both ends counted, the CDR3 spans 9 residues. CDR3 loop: CASSLQGHC.

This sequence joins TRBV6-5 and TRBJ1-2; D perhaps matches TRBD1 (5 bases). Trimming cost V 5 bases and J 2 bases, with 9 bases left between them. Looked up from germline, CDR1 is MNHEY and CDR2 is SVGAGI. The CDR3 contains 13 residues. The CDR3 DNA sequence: TGTGCCAGCAGTCGTCAGGGAAACTATGGCTACACCTTC. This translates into CASSRQGNYGYTF.

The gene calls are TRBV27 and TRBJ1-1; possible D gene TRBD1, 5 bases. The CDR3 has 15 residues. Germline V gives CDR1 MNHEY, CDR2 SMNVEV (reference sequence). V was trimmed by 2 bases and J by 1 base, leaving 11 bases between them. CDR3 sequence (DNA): TGTGCCAGCAGTTTAAAGGGGTGGGAGAACACTGAAGCTTTCTTT. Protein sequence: CASSLKGWENTEAFF.

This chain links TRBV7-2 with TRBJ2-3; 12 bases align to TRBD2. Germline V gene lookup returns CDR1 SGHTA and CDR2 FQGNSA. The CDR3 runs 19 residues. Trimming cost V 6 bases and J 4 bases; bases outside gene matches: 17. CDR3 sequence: CASRRLAGVGLSGADTQYF. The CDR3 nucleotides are TGTGCCAGCAGGCGACTAGCGGGAGTGGGGTTAAGTGGCGCAGATACGCAGTATTTT.

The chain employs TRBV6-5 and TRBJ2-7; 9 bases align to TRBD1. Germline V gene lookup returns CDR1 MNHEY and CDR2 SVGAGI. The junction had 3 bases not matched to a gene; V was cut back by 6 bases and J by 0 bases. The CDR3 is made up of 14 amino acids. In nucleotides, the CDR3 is TGTGCCAGCAGGTGGACAGGGGTCTCCTACGAGCAGTACTTC. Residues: CASRWTGVSYEQYF.

In nucleotides, the CDR3 is TGTGCCACCAGCAGCCGACAGGGGACGAACACTGAAGCTTTCTTT. It translates to CATSSRQGTNTEAFF. The genes are TRBV15 and TRBJ1-1; TRBD1 matches at 8 bases. The junction had 4 bases not matched to a gene; V was cut back by 3 bases and J by 1 base. The CDR3 extends over 15 amino acids. Germline assignment: CDR1 LNHNV and CDR2 YYDKDF (reference sequence).

The CDR3 reads CASSPRRPRADSGANVLTF. The CDR3 coding sequence is TGTGCCAGCAGCCCGCGTCGTCCCAGGGCCGACTCTGGGGCCAACGTCCTGACTTTC. The chain couples TRBV5-5 to TRBJ2-6; perhaps TRBD1 as D (5 bases). V shed 4 bases and J shed 0 bases, with 20 bases lying between them. The V gene's germline CDR1 is SGHKS and CDR2 YYEKEE (reference sequence). This CDR3 has 19 amino acids.

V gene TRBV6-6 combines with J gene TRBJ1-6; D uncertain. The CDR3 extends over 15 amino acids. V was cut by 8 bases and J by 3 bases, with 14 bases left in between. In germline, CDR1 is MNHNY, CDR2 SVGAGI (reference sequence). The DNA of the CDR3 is TGTGCCAGCCTAGTTAAGGAGGTCTATAATTCACCCCTCCACTTT. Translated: CASLVKEVYNSPLHF.